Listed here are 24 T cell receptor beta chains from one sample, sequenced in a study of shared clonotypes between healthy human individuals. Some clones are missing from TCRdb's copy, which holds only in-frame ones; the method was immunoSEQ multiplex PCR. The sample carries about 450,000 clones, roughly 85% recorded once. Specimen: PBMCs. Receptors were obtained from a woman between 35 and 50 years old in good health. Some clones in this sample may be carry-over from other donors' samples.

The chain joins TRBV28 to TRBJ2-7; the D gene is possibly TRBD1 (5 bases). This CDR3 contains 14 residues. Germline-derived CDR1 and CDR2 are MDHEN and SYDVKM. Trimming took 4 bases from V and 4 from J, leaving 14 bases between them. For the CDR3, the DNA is TGTGCCAGCAGTTCGGAAGATAGGGGTTACGAGCAGTACTTC. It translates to CASSSEDRGYEQYF.

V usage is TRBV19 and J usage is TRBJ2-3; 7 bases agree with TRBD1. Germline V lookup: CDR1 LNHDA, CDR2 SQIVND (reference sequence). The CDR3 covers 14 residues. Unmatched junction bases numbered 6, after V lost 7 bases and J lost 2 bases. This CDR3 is CASINRGATDTQYF. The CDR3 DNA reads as TGTGCCAGTATCAACAGGGGAGCCACAGATACGCAGTATTTT.

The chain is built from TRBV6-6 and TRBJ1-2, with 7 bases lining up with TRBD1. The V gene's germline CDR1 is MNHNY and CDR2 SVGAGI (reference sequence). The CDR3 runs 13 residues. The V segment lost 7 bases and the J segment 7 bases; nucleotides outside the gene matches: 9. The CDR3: CASKGGQEGGYTF. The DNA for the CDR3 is TGTGCCAGCAAAGGCGGACAGGAGGGTGGCTACACCTTC.

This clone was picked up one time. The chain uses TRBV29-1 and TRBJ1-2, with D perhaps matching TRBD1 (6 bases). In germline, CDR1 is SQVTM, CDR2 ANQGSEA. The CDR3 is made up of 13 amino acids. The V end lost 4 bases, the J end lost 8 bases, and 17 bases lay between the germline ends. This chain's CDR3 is CSVGGLGGGGYTF. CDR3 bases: TGCAGCGTTGGGGGGCTCGGTGGGGGAGGCTACACCTTC.

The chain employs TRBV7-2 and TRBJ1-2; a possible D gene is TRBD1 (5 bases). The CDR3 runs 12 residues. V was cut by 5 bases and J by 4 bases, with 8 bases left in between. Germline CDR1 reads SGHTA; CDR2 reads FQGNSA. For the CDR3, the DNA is TGTGCCAGCAGCCCTGGGACCTATGGCTACACCTTC. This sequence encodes CASSPGTYGYTF.

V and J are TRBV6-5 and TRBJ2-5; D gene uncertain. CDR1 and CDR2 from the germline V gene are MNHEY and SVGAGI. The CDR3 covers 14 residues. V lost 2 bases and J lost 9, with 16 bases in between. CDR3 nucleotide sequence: TGTGCCAGCAGTTACCAAACCGGGCCCGGGCCCCAGTACTTC. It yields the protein CASSYQTGPGPQYF.

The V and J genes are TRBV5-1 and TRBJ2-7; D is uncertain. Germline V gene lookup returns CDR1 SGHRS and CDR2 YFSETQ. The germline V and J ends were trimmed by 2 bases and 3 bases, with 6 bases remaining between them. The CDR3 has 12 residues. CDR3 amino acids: CASSLTSYEQYF. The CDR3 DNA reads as TGCGCCAGCAGCTTAACAAGCTACGAGCAGTACTTC.

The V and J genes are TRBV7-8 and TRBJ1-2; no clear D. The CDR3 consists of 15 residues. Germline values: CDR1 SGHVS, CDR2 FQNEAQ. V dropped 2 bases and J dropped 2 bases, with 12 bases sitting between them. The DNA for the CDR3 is TGTGCCAGCAGCTTAATAGTCGGGGTAAACTATGGCTACACCTTC. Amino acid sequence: CASSLIVGVNYGYTF.

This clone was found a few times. CDR3 in DNA: TGCGCCAGCAGCTTCACAGGGGGAGGAACCGGGGAGCTGTTTTTT. Its protein product is CASSFTGGGTGELFF. This chain joins TRBV5-1 and TRBJ2-2, with 8 nucleotides matching TRBD1. V was pared by 2 bases and J by 5 bases, with 5 bases of the junction left unmatched. The CDR3 runs 15 residues. CDR1 SGHRS and CDR2 YFSETQ come from the germline V gene.

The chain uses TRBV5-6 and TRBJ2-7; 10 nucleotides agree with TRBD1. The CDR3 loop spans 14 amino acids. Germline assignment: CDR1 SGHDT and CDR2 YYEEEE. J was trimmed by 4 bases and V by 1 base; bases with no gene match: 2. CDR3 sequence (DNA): TGTGCCAGCAGCTTGATGGACAGGGGGTACGAGCAGTACTTC. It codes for CASSLMDRGYEQYF.

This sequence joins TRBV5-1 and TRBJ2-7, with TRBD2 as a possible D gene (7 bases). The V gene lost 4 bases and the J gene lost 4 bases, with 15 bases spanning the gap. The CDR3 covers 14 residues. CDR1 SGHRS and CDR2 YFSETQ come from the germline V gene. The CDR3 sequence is CASSPQGGGYEQYF. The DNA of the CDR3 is TGCGCCAGCAGCCCCCAAGGGGGAGGGTACGAGCAGTACTTC.

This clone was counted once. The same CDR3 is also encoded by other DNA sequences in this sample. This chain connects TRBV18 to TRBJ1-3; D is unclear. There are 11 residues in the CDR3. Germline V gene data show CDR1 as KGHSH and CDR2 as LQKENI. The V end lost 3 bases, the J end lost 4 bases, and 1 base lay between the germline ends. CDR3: CASSPGNTIYF. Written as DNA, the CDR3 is TGTGCCAGCTCACCGGGAAACACCATATATTTT.

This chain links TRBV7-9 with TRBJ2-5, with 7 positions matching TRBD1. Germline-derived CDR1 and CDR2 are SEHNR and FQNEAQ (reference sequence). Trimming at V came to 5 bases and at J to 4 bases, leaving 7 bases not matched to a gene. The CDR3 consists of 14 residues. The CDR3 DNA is TGTGCCAGCAGCAGACAGGGTTCGGCAGAGACCCAGTACTTC. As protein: CASSRQGSAETQYF.

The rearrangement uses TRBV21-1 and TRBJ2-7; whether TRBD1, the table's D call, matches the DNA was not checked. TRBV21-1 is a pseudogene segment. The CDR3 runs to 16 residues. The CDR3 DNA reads TGTGCCAGCAGCAAAGGGGTGGACAGGAGCTCCTACGAGCAGTACTTC. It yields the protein CASSKGVDRSSYEQYF.

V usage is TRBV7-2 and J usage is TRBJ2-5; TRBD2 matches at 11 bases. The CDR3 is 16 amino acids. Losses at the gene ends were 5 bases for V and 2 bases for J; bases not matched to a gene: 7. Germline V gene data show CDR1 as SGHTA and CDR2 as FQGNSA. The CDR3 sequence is CASSGSSGRPQETQYF. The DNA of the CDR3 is TGTGCCAGCAGCGGATCTAGCGGGAGGCCACAAGAGACCCAGTACTTC.

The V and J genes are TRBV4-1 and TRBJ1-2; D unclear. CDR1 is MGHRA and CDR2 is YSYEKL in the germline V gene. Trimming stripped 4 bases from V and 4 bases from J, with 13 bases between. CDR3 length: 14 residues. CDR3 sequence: CASSPPVGAYGYTF. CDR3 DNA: TGCGCCAGCAGCCCTCCGGTTGGAGCCTATGGCTACACCTTC.

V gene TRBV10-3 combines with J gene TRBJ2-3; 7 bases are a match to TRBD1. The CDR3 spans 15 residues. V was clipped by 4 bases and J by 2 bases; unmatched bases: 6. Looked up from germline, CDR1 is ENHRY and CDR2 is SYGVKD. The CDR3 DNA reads TGTGCCATCAGTGGACAGGGTCCGGACACAGATACGCAGTATTTT. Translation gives CAISGQGPDTDTQYF.

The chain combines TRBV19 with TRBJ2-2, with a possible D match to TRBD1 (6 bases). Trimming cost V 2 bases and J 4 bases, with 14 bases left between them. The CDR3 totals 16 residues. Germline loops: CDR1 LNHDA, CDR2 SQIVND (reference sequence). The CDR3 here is CASSIWDIRSTGELFF. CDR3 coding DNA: TGTGCCAGTAGTATATGGGACATACGGAGCACCGGGGAGCTGTTTTTT.

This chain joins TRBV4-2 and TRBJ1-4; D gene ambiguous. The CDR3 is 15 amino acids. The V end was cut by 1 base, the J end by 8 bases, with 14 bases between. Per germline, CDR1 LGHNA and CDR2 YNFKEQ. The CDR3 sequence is CASSQVGMEWEKLFF. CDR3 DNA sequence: TGTGCCAGCAGCCAAGTCGGGATGGAGTGGGAAAAACTGTTTTTT.

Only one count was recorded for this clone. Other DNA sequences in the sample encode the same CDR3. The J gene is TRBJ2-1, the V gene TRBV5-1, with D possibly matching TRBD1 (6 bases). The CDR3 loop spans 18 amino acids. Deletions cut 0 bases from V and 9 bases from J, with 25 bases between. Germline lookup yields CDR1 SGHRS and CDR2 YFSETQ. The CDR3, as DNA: TGCGCCAGCAGCTTGGTTTGGGGGCTCGGGTCCTACAATGGTGAGCAGTTCTTC. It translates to CASSLVWGLGSYNGEQFF.

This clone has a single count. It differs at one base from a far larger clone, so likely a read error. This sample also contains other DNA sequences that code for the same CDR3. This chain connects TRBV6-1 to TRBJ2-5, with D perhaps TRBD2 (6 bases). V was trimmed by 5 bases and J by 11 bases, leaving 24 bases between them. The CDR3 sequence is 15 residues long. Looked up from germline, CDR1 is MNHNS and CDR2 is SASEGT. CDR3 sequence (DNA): TGTGCCAGCAGTCCCCGACTAGATCCGCCCTATGAGCAGTACTTC. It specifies CASSPRLDPPYEQYF.

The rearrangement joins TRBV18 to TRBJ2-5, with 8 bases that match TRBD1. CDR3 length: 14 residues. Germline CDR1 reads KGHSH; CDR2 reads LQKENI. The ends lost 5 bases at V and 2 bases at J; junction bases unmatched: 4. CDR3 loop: CASSTGQEQETQYF. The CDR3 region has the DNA TGTGCCAGCTCAACGGGACAGGAACAAGAGACCCAGTACTTC. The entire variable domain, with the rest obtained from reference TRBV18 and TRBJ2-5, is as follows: NAGVMQNPRHLVRRRGQEARLRCSPMKGHSHVYWYRQLPEEGLKFMVYLQKENIIDESGMPKERFSAEFPKEGPSILRIQQVVRGDSAAYFCASSTGQEQETQYFGPGTRLLVL.

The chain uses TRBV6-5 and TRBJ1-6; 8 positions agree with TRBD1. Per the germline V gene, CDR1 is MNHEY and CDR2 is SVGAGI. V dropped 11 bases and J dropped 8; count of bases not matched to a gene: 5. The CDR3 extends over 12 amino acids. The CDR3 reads CAVRQGYSPLHF. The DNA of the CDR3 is TGTGCCGTGCGACAGGGGTATTCACCCCTCCACTTT.

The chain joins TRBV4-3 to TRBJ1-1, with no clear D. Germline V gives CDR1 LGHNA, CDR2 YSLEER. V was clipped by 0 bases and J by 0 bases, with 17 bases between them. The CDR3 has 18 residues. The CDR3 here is CASSQDSPGQNLNTEAFF. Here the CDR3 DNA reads TGCGCCAGCAGCCAAGATTCGCCAGGTCAGAATTTGAACACTGAAGCTTTCTTT.